What follows are 27 T cell receptor beta chains derived from one specimen sequenced in a study of cytomegalovirus exposure and HLA in healthy donors. The PCR made use of 60 Vbeta and 13 Jbeta primers. The repertoire was sequenced with immunoSEQ multiplex PCR; TCRdb's copy has only in-frame clones and lacks some. This repertoire shows some 130,000 clones, roughly 70% found once; its top ten account for about 1.5%. Sequencing was done on a sample of PBMCs. The receptors were sampled from a human donor in good health.

In this sample, this clone turned up a few times. The V gene is TRBV5-6, the J gene TRBJ2-2, with TRBD2 matching over 14 bases. The CDR3 has 19 residues. In germline, CDR1 is SGHDT, CDR2 YYEEEE. V lost 4 bases, J lost 5 bases, and 13 bases stayed unmatched. The CDR3 loop is CASSPPTSGRALVTGELFF. In DNA, the CDR3 is TGTGCCAGCAGCCCTCCGACTAGCGGGAGGGCGTTGGTGACCGGGGAGCTGTTTTTT.

This clone was observed a single time. The chain is built from TRBV6-5 and TRBJ2-3; 7 bases are shared with TRBD2. V shed 6 bases and J 4 bases; nucleotides not matched to a gene: 7. Germline-derived CDR1 and CDR2 are MNHEY and SVGAGI. The CDR3 sequence is 14 residues long. The CDR3 DNA is TGTGCCAGCAGGAGTCCTAGCGGCGCAGATACGCAGTATTTT. Protein sequence: CASRSPSGADTQYF.

The CDR3 nucleotides read TGCGCCAGCAGCTTGGGAACAGGGGGTATCGGGTCCTACGAGCAGTACTTC. This sequence encodes CASSLGTGGIGSYEQYF. The rearrangement uses TRBV5-1 and TRBJ2-7, with 8 bases lining up with TRBD1. The trim removed 0 bases at V and 1 base at J, leaving 9 bases unmatched. The CDR3 sequence is 17 residues long. Germline lookup yields CDR1 SGHRS and CDR2 YFSETQ.

The V call is TRBV5-1, the J call TRBJ2-5; 8 bases map to TRBD1. V shed 0 bases and J 5 bases; nucleotides not matched to a gene: 9. Germline V gene data show CDR1 as SGHRS and CDR2 as YFSETQ. The CDR3 extends over 16 amino acids. The CDR3 coding sequence is TGCGCCAGCAGCTTGGCCCCAGGGGGCTACGGGGAGACCCAGTACTTC. This sequence encodes CASSLAPGGYGETQYF.

The V call is TRBV18, the J call TRBJ2-5, with no clear D. CDR1 and CDR2 (germline): KGHSH, LQKENI. This CDR3 comprises 10 residues. Deletions cut 6 bases from V and 5 bases from J, with 4 bases between. This CDR3 reads CASSRETQYF. The CDR3 DNA sequence: TGTGCCAGCTCGCGGGAGACCCAGTACTTC.

In this sample, this clone turned up once. The gene calls are TRBV27 and TRBJ2-2; D is unclear. CDR1 is MNHEY and CDR2 is SMNVEV in the germline V gene (reference sequence). The CDR3 runs to 14 residues. Trimming cost V 8 bases and J 4 bases, with 14 bases left between them. For the CDR3, the DNA is TGTGCCAGCGGGCCGAGACCGAGCACCGGGGAGCTGTTTTTT. This encodes CASGPRPSTGELFF.

This chain joins TRBV5-1 and TRBJ2-2, with 7 positions matching TRBD1. The trim removed 5 bases at V and 0 bases at J, leaving 4 bases unmatched. The CDR3 loop spans 15 amino acids. Germline CDR1 is SGHRS and CDR2 is YFSETQ. CDR3 region: CASRKTGTNTGELFF. CDR3 in DNA: TGCGCCAGCAGGAAGACAGGGACGAACACCGGGGAGCTGTTTTTT.

V gene TRBV5-1 combines with J gene TRBJ2-7, with 9 bases that match TRBD2. CDR1 is SGHRS and CDR2 is YFSETQ in the germline V gene. Unmatched junction bases numbered 6, after V lost 0 bases and J lost 2 bases. The CDR3 spans 16 residues. DNA of the CDR3: TGCGCCAGCAGCTTGGGAACGGGACTAGCCACCTACGAGCAGTACTTC. It codes for CASSLGTGLATYEQYF.

V gene TRBV6-6 combines with J gene TRBJ1-4; D not certain. Trimming took off 0 bases at V and 4 bases at J, with 6 bases between the two ends. The CDR3 is 14 amino acids. The V gene's germline CDR1 is MNHNY and CDR2 SVGAGI (reference sequence). CDR3 DNA sequence: TGTGCCAGCAGTTACTCTTCCGTTAATGAAAAACTGTTTTTT. This translates into CASSYSSVNEKLFF.

The DNA for the CDR3 is TGTGCCAGCAGCATCCGGGACAGGGACGGCTACACCTTC. Translating it yields CASSIRDRDGYTF. This chain links TRBV6-6 with TRBJ1-2; 9 nucleotides agree with TRBD1. Per the germline V gene, CDR1 is MNHNY and CDR2 is SVGAGI (reference sequence). The CDR3 spans 13 residues. The junction had 7 bases not matched to a gene; V was cut back by 6 bases and J by 8 bases.

This chain connects TRBV23-1 to TRBJ2-4; D is perhaps TRBD2 (6 bases). Being an ORF, TRBV23-1 has a function that is uncertain. The length of the CDR3 is 17 residues. Trimming removed 4 bases at V and 0 bases at J, with 16 bases between. The chain's CDR3 is CASSRGVPALAKNIQYF. The CDR3 coding sequence is TGCGCCAGCAGTCGGGGGGTGCCCGCACTAGCCAAAAACATTCAGTACTTC.

The chain recombines TRBV6-5 with TRBJ2-7, with D perhaps matching TRBD1 (6 bases). V lost 6 bases, J lost 4 bases, and 13 bases lay in between. In germline, CDR1 is MNHEY, CDR2 SVGAGI. The CDR3 is made up of 13 amino acids. CDR3 sequence (DNA): TGTGCCAGCAGCCGCAACAGGGATTACGAGCAGTACTTC. Translation gives CASSRNRDYEQYF.

The CDR3 loop is CASSLSGSSYNEQFF. In DNA, the CDR3 is TGTGCCAGCAGCTTGAGCGGGAGCTCCTACAATGAGCAGTTCTTC. This chain uses TRBV7-6 with TRBJ2-1; TRBD2 agrees at 8 bases. This CDR3 has 15 residues. CDR1 and CDR2 (germline): SGHVS, FNYEAQ. V gave up 3 bases and J gave up 0 bases; unmatched junction bases: 1.

The rearrangement uses TRBV19 and TRBJ1-1; D might be TRBD1 (5 bases). The germline V and J ends were trimmed by 6 bases and 0 bases, with 8 bases remaining between them. The CDR3 has 13 amino acids. CDR1 is LNHDA and CDR2 is SQIVND in the germline V gene (reference sequence). DNA for the CDR3: TGTGCCAGTAGAAGGGACTTGAACACTGAAGCTTTCTTT. Translated, it gives CASRRDLNTEAFF. The whole variable domain, filled in from reference TRBV19 and TRBJ1-1, reads DGGITQSPKYLFRKEGQNVTLSCEQNLNHDAMYWYRQDPGQGLRLIYYSQIVNDFQKGDIAEGYSVSREKKESFPLTVTSAQKNPTAFYLCASRRDLNTEAFFGQGTRLTVV.

The chain employs TRBV10-3 and TRBJ1-1; 7 bases agree with TRBD1. The CDR3 length is 16 residues. Germline values: CDR1 ENHRY, CDR2 SYGVKD. Trimming took 5 bases from V and 4 from J; bases not matched to a gene: 13. The CDR3 sequence is CAISPSTTGQATEAFF. The CDR3, as DNA: TGTGCCATCAGTCCTTCCACGACAGGGCAGGCCACTGAAGCTTTCTTT.

This chain uses TRBV27 with TRBJ2-3; maybe TRBD2 (6 bases). V dropped 7 bases and J dropped 0 bases, with 20 bases sitting between them. This CDR3 spans 17 amino acids. Germline loops: CDR1 MNHEY, CDR2 SMNVEV (reference sequence). The CDR3 nucleotides are TGTGCCAGCATCAAGTCCCCTCTAGCGACTAGCACAGATACGCAGTATTTT. Translation: CASIKSPLATSTDTQYF.

This chain joins TRBV9 and TRBJ1-1; TRBD1 matches at 10 bases. V trimming: 2 bases; J trimming: 0 bases; junction bases outside the gene matches: 7. CDR1 is SGDLS and CDR2 is YYNGEE in the germline V gene. The CDR3 is 17 residues long. CDR3 residues: CASSVGQGVLLNTEAFF. CDR3 bases: TGTGCCAGCAGCGTCGGACAGGGGGTATTGTTGAACACTGAAGCTTTCTTT.

This clone has only one observation. A junction boundary mismatches the germline segment, possibly from a read error. The chain couples TRBV6-5 to TRBJ2-7, with 7 bases matching TRBD2. Germline-derived CDR1 and CDR2 are MNHEY and SVGAGI. This CDR3 has 15 residues. This chain's CDR3 is CASRYSAGNSYEQYF. The CDR3 bases are TGTGCCAGCAGGTACTCAGCGGGGAACTCCTACGAGCAGTACTTC.

The chain couples TRBV19 to TRBJ1-5, with TRBD1 matching 8 bases. The CDR3 totals 14 residues. Germline loops: CDR1 LNHDA, CDR2 SQIVND (reference sequence). The trim removed 6 bases at V and 9 bases at J, leaving 10 bases unmatched. CDR3 nucleotide sequence: TGTGCCAGTAGCCAGGACAGGGTTGAATGGCCCCAGCATTTT. It translates to CASSQDRVEWPQHF.

The chain links TRBV5-4 to TRBJ2-3, with 15 bases identical to TRBD2. Germline assignment: CDR1 SGHNT and CDR2 YYREEE (reference sequence). Trimming cost V 4 bases and J 2 bases; bases outside gene matches: 5. CDR3 length equals 17 residues. As DNA, the CDR3 is TGTGCCAGCAGCGCCGGGACTAGCGGGAGGCACACAGATACGCAGTATTTT. The encoded protein is CASSAGTSGRHTDTQYF.

In this sample, this clone turned up a few times. The rearrangement uses TRBV25-1 and TRBJ2-5; 8 bases match TRBD1. Unmatched junction bases numbered 14, after V lost 4 bases and J lost 1 base. The CDR3 contains 18 residues. Germline-derived CDR1 and CDR2 are MGHDK and SYGVNS. The CDR3 region is CASSGGLGTGLFQETQYF. The CDR3, as DNA: TGTGCCAGCAGTGGGGGTTTGGGGACAGGTCTCTTCCAAGAGACCCAGTACTTC. The complete variable domain, with remaining parts taken from reference TRBV25-1 and TRBJ2-5, reads EADIYQTPRYLVIGTGKKITLECSQTMGHDKMYWYQQDPGMELHLIHYSYGVNSTEKGDLSSESTVSRIRTEHFPLTLESARPSHTSQYLCASSGGLGTGLFQETQYFGPGTRLLVL.

V gene TRBV11-2 combines with J gene TRBJ2-1; D perhaps matches TRBD1 (6 bases). V lost 2 bases, J lost 8 bases, and 7 bases lay in between. Germline V lookup: CDR1 SGHAT, CDR2 FQNNGV. The CDR3 runs 12 residues. In DNA form, the CDR3 reads TGTGCCAGCAGCTTAACAGGGTATGAGCAGTTCTTC. Encoded protein: CASSLTGYEQFF.

The chain employs TRBV27 and TRBJ2-5; possible D gene TRBD2, 5 bases. Germline-derived CDR1 and CDR2 are MNHEY and SMNVEV (reference sequence). Trimming removed 6 bases at V and 5 bases at J, with 7 bases between. This CDR3 contains 11 residues. This CDR3 is CASRRGETQYF. The CDR3 region has the DNA TGTGCCAGCAGGAGAGGGGAGACCCAGTACTTC.

CDR3 sequence: CAITDGDYEQYF. The CDR3 DNA sequence: TGTGCCATCACCGACGGGGACTACGAGCAGTACTTC. The chain employs TRBV10-3 and TRBJ2-7, with a possible D match to TRBD2 (5 bases). This CDR3 comprises 12 residues. The germline gives CDR1 ENHRY, CDR2 SYGVKD. Trimming left V 7 bases short and J 3 bases short, with 10 bases between.

This clone has only a few counts. The chain is built from TRBV11-1 and TRBJ2-7; unclear D gene. Trimming shortened V by 3 bases and J by 1 base, and 10 bases separated the two germline ends. The CDR3 length is 14 residues. CDR1 and CDR2 (germline): SGHAT, FQDESV (reference sequence). The CDR3 loop reads CASSFLGESYEQYF. CDR3 nucleotide sequence: TGTGCCAGCAGCTTCTTAGGAGAGTCCTACGAGCAGTACTTC. Based on the CDR3 plus reference TRBV11-1 and TRBJ2-7, the full variable domain is EAEVAQSPRYKITEKSQAVAFWCDPISGHATLYWYRQILGQGPELLVQFQDESVVDDSQLPKDRFSAERLKGVDSTLKIQPAELGDSAMYLCASSFLGESYEQYFGPGTRLTVT.

V is TRBV11-2 and J is TRBJ2-1; TRBD2 matches 9 bases. Germline V lookup: CDR1 SGHAT, CDR2 FQNNGV. Trimming cost V 0 bases and J 7 bases; bases outside gene matches: 10. The CDR3 runs 17 residues. The CDR3 sequence is CASSLEGLALIANEQFF. The CDR3 DNA sequence: TGTGCCAGCAGCTTAGAGGGACTAGCCCTTATTGCAAATGAGCAGTTCTTC.

The V gene is TRBV28, the J gene TRBJ1-2; D gene uncertain. Germline loops: CDR1 MDHEN, CDR2 SYDVKM. V lost 7 bases to trimming and J lost 0 bases, with 15 bases between them. The CDR3 covers 15 residues. CDR3 in DNA: TGTGCCAGCACCCTCAGGACGGGGACTAACTATGGCTACACCTTC. Protein product: CASTLRTGTNYGYTF.